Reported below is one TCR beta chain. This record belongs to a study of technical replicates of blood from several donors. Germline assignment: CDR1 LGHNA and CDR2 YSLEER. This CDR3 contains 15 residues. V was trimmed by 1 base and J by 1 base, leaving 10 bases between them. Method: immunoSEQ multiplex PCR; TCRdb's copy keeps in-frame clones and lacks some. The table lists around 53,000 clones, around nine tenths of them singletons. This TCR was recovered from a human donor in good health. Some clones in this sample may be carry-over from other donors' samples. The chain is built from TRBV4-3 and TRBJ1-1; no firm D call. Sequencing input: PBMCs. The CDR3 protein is CASSQGVTWNTEAFF. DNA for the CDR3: TGCGCCAGCAGCCAAGGCGTTACGTGGAACACTGAAGCTTTCTTT.